A selection of T cell receptor beta chains follows, all from one sample in a study of CD8+CD57+ T cells in acquired aplastic anemia. TCRdb processed the reads anew with MiXCR; each CDR3 protein has one entry. The data hold a few hundred thousand distinct CDR3 sequences, with around 32% observed a single time. The sequenced material came from sorted CD4+, CD8+, or CD8+CD57+ T cells (not recorded which) from PBMCs. These receptors all come from a human donor with aplastic anemia. Each CDR3 is given with its conserved first and last residue. A D gene is named only where the DNA matches it firmly. Only part of the rows carry a size: once, few, many, or a class if the clone is expanded.

v_gene	abundance	j_gene	d_gene	len	CDR3aa	CDR3nt
TRBV19	.	TRBJ2-2	TRBD2	15	CASSILAGNTGELFF	TGTGCCAGTAGTATCCTAGCGGGGAACACCGGGGAGCTGTTTTTT
TRBV29-1	.	TRBJ2-7	.	14	CSVREETRAYEQYF	TGCAGCGTCCGCGAGGAGACAAGAGCCTACGAGCAGTACTTC
TRBV19	.	TRBJ2-7	TRBD2	14	CASTGLADSYEQYF	TGTGCCAGTACTGGACTAGCGGACTCCTACGAGCAGTACTTC
TRBV24-1	many	TRBJ2-1	TRBD2	15	CATSDASGGNNEQFF	TGTGCCACCAGTGACGCTAGCGGGGGGAACAATGAGCAGTTCTTC
TRBV20-1	.	TRBJ2-1	.	14	CSVPISGRRDEQFF	TGCAGTGTTCCCATTAGCGGACGAAGAGATGAGCAGTTCTTC
TRBV12-3/TRBV12-4	.	TRBJ1-5	.	15	CASSFIATEDQPQHF	TGTGCCAGCAGTTTCATAGCGACGGAGGATCAGCCCCAGCATTTT
TRBV5-4	.	TRBJ1-1	.	15	CASSLGYGGNTEAFF	TGTGCCAGCAGCTTGGGATACGGCGGTAACACTGAAGCTTTCTTT
TRBV15	.	TRBJ2-7	TRBD2	14	CASSVATSGNEQYF	TGTGCCAGCAGCGTAGCTACTAGCGGGAATGAGCAGTACTTC
TRBV7-2	.	TRBJ2-3	TRBD1	14	CASSVRDRVQAQYF	TGTGCCAGCAGCGTCCGGGACAGGGTTCAAGCGCAGTATTTT
TRBV5-1	.	TRBJ2-1	TRBD1	17	CASSLMGTGGSYNEQFF	TGCGCCAGCAGCCTAATGGGGACAGGGGGCTCCTACAATGAGCAGTTCTTC
TRBV5-6	.	TRBJ1-4	.	15	CASSLLPDGSEKLFF	TGTGCCAGCAGCTTGTTGCCGGACGGGAGTGAAAAACTGTTTTTT
TRBV7-2	many	TRBJ1-1	.	13	CASSLNRDTEAFF	TGTGCCAGCAGCCTCAACAGGGACACTGAAGCTTTCTTT
TRBV20-1	.	TRBJ1-1	.	12	CSAVRGNTEAFF	TGCAGTGCTGTCAGGGGGAACACTGAAGCTTTCTTT
TRBV7-9	many	TRBJ1-1	TRBD1	13	CASSTTGMGEAFF	TGTGCCAGCAGCACGACAGGGATGGGTGAAGCTTTCTTT
TRBV7-4	.	TRBJ2-1	TRBD1	15	CASSSGQVSYNEQFF	TGTGCCAGCAGCTCGGGACAGGTATCCTACAATGAGCAGTTCTTC
TRBV5-1	.	TRBJ2-6	.	18	CASSLVARGGPGANVLTF	TGCGCCAGCAGCTTGGTCGCCCGGGGAGGCCCTGGGGCCAACGTCCTGACTTTC
TRBV24-1	.	TRBJ2-3	.	15	CATSGLGLFTDTQYF	TGTGCCACCAGTGGATTAGGGCTTTTCACAGATACGCAGTATTTT
TRBV29-1	many	TRBJ1-1	.	13	CSGRQGGRESAFF	TGCAGCGGGAGACAAGGGGGGCGAGAATCAGCTTTCTTT
TRBV3-1	many	TRBJ1-6	.	14	CASSQVGADSPLHF	TGTGCCAGCAGCCAAGTGGGGGCGGATTCACCCCTCCACTTT
TRBV14	many	TRBJ2-5	.	14	CASSQGVARETQYF	TGTGCCAGCAGCCAAGGGGTGGCGCGAGAGACCCAGTACTTC
TRBV7-2	few	TRBJ1-6	.	14	CASSLGRGVSPLHF	TGTGCCAGCAGCTTGGGACGGGGGGTATCACCCCTCCACTTT
TRBV20-1	.	TRBJ2-5	TRBD2	15	CSATGTSGEQETQYF	TGCAGTGCCACCGGGACTAGCGGGGAACAAGAGACCCAGTACTTC
TRBV29-1	.	TRBJ2-7	TRBD2	13	CSARPAGEGEQYF	TGCAGTGCTAGACCAGCGGGAGAGGGCGAGCAGTACTTC
TRBV20-1	.	TRBJ2-7	TRBD2	14	CSARTSGGHYEQYF	TGCAGTGCTAGAACTAGCGGGGGCCACTACGAGCAGTACTTC
TRBV19	many	TRBJ1-5	.	14	CASSISGGYQPQHF	TGTGCCAGTAGTATTTCGGGTGGCTATCAGCCCCAGCATTTT
TRBV9	few	TRBJ2-1	.	13	CASSVDLYNEQFF	TGTGCCAGCAGCGTAGATCTTTACAATGAGCAGTTCTTC
TRBV5-4	.	TRBJ1-1	.	14	CASSLAVENTEAFF	TGTGCCAGCAGCTTGGCCGTGGAGAACACTGAAGCTTTCTTT
TRBV15	many	TRBJ2-3	.	12	CATSTPTGTQYF	TGTGCCACCAGCACCCCCACCGGTACGCAGTATTTT
TRBV29-1	.	TRBJ1-1	.	13	CSAATGQNTEASF	TGCAGCGCTGCAACAGGGCAGAACACTGAAGCTTCCTTT
TRBV20-1	.	TRBJ2-2	.	12	CSASTNTGELFF	TGCAGTGCTAGTACCAACACCGGGGAGCTGTTTTTT
TRBV7-9	many	TRBJ2-7	TRBD1	15	CASSSSTGTVSEQYF	TGTGCCAGCAGCTCAAGTACAGGGACAGTAAGCGAGCAGTACTTC
TRBV20-1	.	TRBJ2-5	TRBD2	16	CSARDFSSGEQETQYF	TGCAGTGCTAGAGATTTTTCTAGCGGGGAACAAGAGACCCAGTACTTC
TRBV24-1	.	TRBJ2-1	TRBD2	17	CATSDFQAGVGYNEQFF	TGTGCCACCAGTGATTTTCAGGCGGGAGTAGGCTACAATGAGCAGTTCTTC
TRBV15	many	TRBJ2-7	TRBD2	16	CATSRGDGAGRGEQYF	TGTGCCACCAGCAGGGGGGATGGGGCCGGGAGGGGCGAGCAGTACTTC
TRBV5-8	few	TRBJ2-2	.	15	CASSLVALHTGELFF	TGTGCCAGCAGCTTGGTTGCGCTTCACACCGGGGAGCTGTTTTTT
TRBV10-3	.	TRBJ2-7	TRBD1	15	CASSSYPGQGYEQYF	TGTGCCAGCAGTTCGTATCCGGGACAGGGCTACGAGCAGTACTTC
TRBV5-8	few	TRBJ1-5	TRBD1	15	CASSPGRTGNQPQHF	TGTGCCAGCAGCCCTGGACGGACAGGGAATCAGCCCCAGCATTTT
TRBV5-4	.	TRBJ1-2	.	13	CASRDGQVNGYTF	TGTGCCAGCAGGGACGGACAAGTGAATGGCTACACCTTC
TRBV7-6	.	TRBJ2-7	TRBD1	15	CASSSGQGVSYEQYF	TGTGCCAGCAGCTCGGGACAGGGAGTTTCCTACGAGCAGTACTTC
TRBV2	.	TRBJ2-7	.	14	CASSPGTVPYEQYF	TGTGCCAGCAGTCCCGGGACCGTTCCCTACGAGCAGTACTTC
TRBV24-1	few	TRBJ1-2	.	13	CARVLRQLCGYTF	TGTGCCAGGGTTTTAAGACAGCTTTGCGGCTACACCTTC
TRBV24-1	.	TRBJ1-2	.	14	CATSVAAGGYGYTF	TGTGCCACCAGTGTCGCAGCGGGGGGTTATGGCTACACCTTC
TRBV9	.	TRBJ2-7	.	17	CASSVEDPGGPSYEQYF	TGTGCCAGCAGCGTTGAAGATCCCGGCGGGCCGAGCTACGAGCAGTACTTC
TRBV9	many	TRBJ1-4	.	15	CASSAAGVRDEKLFF	TGTGCCAGCAGCGCAGCGGGGGTAAGGGATGAAAAACTGTTTTTT
TRBV2	.	TRBJ2-4	TRBD2	15	CASRRLAGAKNIQYF	TGTGCCAGCAGACGACTAGCCGGAGCCAAAAACATTCAGTACTTC
TRBV29-1	many	TRBJ1-1	.	13	CSVARRGSTEAFF	TGCAGCGTCGCCAGACGGGGAAGCACTGAAGCTTTCTTT
TRBV13	.	TRBJ2-7	.	15	CASGPPGDSTYEQYF	TGTGCCAGCGGTCCACCGGGGGACAGCACCTACGAGCAGTACTTC
TRBV30	.	TRBJ1-2	.	11	CAWSVRRGGTF	TGTGCCTGGAGTGTAAGGCGCGGAGGCACCTTC
TRBV7-2	many	TRBJ1-5	.	14	CASSLVGSDQPQHF	TGTGCCAGCAGCTTAGTAGGCAGCGACCAGCCCCAGCATTTT
TRBV7-2	many	TRBJ1-2	.	13	CASSSDSNYGYTF	TGTGCCAGCAGCTCGGACAGTAACTATGGCTACACCTTC
TRBV20-1	.	TRBJ2-1	TRBD2	14	CSARVLAGVYEQFF	TGCAGTGCTAGAGTTCTAGCGGGAGTTTATGAGCAGTTCTTC
TRBV19	few	TRBJ1-5	TRBD1	16	CASRSRTGGSNQPQHF	TGTGCCAGTAGATCCAGGACAGGAGGGAGCAATCAGCCCCAGCATTTT
TRBV25-1	.	TRBJ1-3	.	9	CASRHTVNF	TGTGCCAGCAGGCATACCGTGAATTTT
TRBV24-1	.	TRBJ1-3	.	12	CASSSSVNTIYF	.
TRBV6-2/TRBV6-3	few	TRBJ1-2	TRBD1	17	CASSYRQGSELGSGYTF	TGTGCCAGCAGCTACAGACAGGGGTCTGAGTTGGGTAGTGGCTACACCTTC
TRBV9	few	TRBJ1-2	TRBD1	15	CASSVDTGGAGGYTF	TGTGCCAGCAGCGTAGATACAGGGGGCGCAGGTGGCTACACCTTC
TRBV9	.	TRBJ2-1	TRBD2	16	CASSASGGAGVNEQFF	TGTGCCAGCAGCGCTTCGGGGGGGGCTGGCGTCAATGAGCAGTTCTTC
TRBV2	.	TRBJ1-5	.	16	CASSLTSPRRDQPQHF	TGTGCCAGCAGTTTGACCTCTCCGCGTAGAGATCAGCCCCAGCATTTT